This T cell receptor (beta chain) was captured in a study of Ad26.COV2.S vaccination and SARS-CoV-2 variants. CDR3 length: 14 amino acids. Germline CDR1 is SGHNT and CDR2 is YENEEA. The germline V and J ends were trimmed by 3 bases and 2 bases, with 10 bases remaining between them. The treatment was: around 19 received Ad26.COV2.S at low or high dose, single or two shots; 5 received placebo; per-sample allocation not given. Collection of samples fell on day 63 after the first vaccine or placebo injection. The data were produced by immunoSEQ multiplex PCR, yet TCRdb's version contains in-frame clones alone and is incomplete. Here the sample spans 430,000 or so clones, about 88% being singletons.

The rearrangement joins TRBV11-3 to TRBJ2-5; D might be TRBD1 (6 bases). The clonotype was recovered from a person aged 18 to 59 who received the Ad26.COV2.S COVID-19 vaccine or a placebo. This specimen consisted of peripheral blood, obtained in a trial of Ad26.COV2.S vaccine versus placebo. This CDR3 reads CASSLIRGQETQYF. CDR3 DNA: TGTGCCAGCAGCTTGATCAGGGGACAAGAGACCCAGTACTTC.